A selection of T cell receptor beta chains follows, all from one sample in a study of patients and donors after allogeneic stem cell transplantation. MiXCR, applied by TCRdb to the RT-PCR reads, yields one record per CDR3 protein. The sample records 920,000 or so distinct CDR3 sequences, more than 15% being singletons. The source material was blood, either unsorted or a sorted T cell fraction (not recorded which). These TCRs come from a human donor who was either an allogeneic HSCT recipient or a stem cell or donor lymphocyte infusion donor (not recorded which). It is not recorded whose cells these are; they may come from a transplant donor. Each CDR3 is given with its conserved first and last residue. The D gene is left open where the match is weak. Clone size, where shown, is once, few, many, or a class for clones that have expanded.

cdr3_nt: TGTGCCAGCAGCTTAGGGTACTCGGGGGAGCTGTTTTTT; cdr3_aa: CASSLGYSGELFF; d_call: .; v_call: TRBV7-2; j_call: TRBJ2-2; clone_size: few
cdr3_nt: TGTGCCAGCAGATGGGCCGCCGGATACGAGCAGTACTTC; cdr3_aa: CASRWAAGYEQYF; d_call: .; v_call: TRBV27; j_call: TRBJ2-7; clone_size: .
cdr3_nt: TGTGCCAGCAGCGGGAGCTCCTACGAGCAGTACTTC; cdr3_aa: CASSGSSYEQYF; d_call: TRBD2; v_call: TRBV5-1; j_call: TRBJ2-7; clone_size: many
cdr3_nt: TGTGCCAGCAGCTTAGCGTCGGGCAGGGAGGGGCCCCTCCACTTT; cdr3_aa: CASSLASGREGPLHF; d_call: .; v_call: TRBV7-2; j_call: TRBJ1-6; clone_size: few
cdr3_nt: TGTGCCAGCAGGGACAAGTGGGAGACCCAGTACTTC; cdr3_aa: CASRDKWETQYF; d_call: .; v_call: TRBV6-5; j_call: TRBJ2-5; clone_size: few
cdr3_nt: TGTGCCAGCAGGGATTCTTACAGATACGACAACTATGGCTACACCTTC; cdr3_aa: CASRDSYRYDNYGYTF; d_call: .; v_call: TRBV9; j_call: TRBJ1-2; clone_size: once
cdr3_nt: TGTGCCAGCAGTTTTAGGACAGGGGATGAAAAACTGTTTTTT; cdr3_aa: CASSFRTGDEKLFF; d_call: TRBD1; v_call: TRBV12-3/TRBV12-4; j_call: TRBJ1-4; clone_size: many
cdr3_nt: TGTGCCACTAGTGAACGGGGAGCCAACGTCCTGACTTTC; cdr3_aa: CATSERGANVLTF; d_call: .; v_call: TRBV27; j_call: TRBJ2-6; clone_size: .
cdr3_nt: TGTGCCAGCAGTTACCCGCCGGGTGGGAGTCTGTACGAGCAGTACTTC; cdr3_aa: CASSYPPGGSLYEQYF; d_call: .; v_call: TRBV6-5; j_call: TRBJ2-7; clone_size: .
cdr3_nt: TGTGCCAGCAGTTTAAAGGGTGGAGGGTACGAGCAGTACTTC; cdr3_aa: CASSLKGGGYEQYF; d_call: .; v_call: TRBV27; j_call: TRBJ2-7; clone_size: .
cdr3_nt: TGCGCCAGCAGCCCCGGGGGAGGGGGCCGCAATGAGCAGTTCTTC; cdr3_aa: CASSPGGGGRNEQFF; d_call: .; v_call: TRBV5-1; j_call: TRBJ2-1; clone_size: .
cdr3_nt: TGTGCCAGCAGCGGGCGACTAGCGGGGGGTACAGAGGGAGCCTACGAGCAGTACTTC; cdr3_aa: CASSGRLAGGTEGAYEQYF; d_call: TRBD2; v_call: TRBV11-2; j_call: TRBJ2-7; clone_size: few
cdr3_nt: TGTGCCAGCAGCCCCCGCTTAGGCGGGACAGGGAGCACAGATACGCAGTATTTT; cdr3_aa: CASSPRLGGTGSTDTQYF; d_call: TRBD1; v_call: TRBV11-1; j_call: TRBJ2-3; clone_size: .
cdr3_nt: TGTGCCAGCAGCTTACGTGCAGCGAACACTGAAGCTTTCTTT; cdr3_aa: CASSLRAANTEAFF; d_call: .; v_call: TRBV7-3; j_call: TRBJ1-1; clone_size: many
cdr3_nt: TGTGCCAGCAGTTTCGACCGCCCCGAAAAGCTGTTTTTT; cdr3_aa: CASSFDRPEKLFF; d_call: .; v_call: TRBV12-3/TRBV12-4; j_call: TRBJ1-4; clone_size: .
cdr3_nt: TGTGCCAGCAGCCAATTCGACAGCCAAAACATTCAGTACTTC; cdr3_aa: CASSQFDSQNIQYF; d_call: .; v_call: TRBV3-1; j_call: TRBJ2-4; clone_size: many
cdr3_nt: TGCGCCAGCAGCCAAGTCTTAATCGAGACAGGGCGAATCGACGAGCAGTACTTC; cdr3_aa: CASSQVLIETGRIDEQYF; d_call: TRBD1; v_call: TRBV4-1; j_call: TRBJ2-7; clone_size: .
cdr3_nt: TGCAGTGCTGATAGCGGGAGGGCTCGCAATGAGCAGTTCTTC; cdr3_aa: CSADSGRARNEQFF; d_call: TRBD2; v_call: TRBV20-1; j_call: TRBJ2-1; clone_size: many
cdr3_nt: TGTGCCAGCAGGCGCCAGGTGAGGGGACCTGACGAGCAGTACTTC; cdr3_aa: CASRRQVRGPDEQYF; d_call: .; v_call: TRBV27; j_call: TRBJ2-7; clone_size: few
cdr3_nt: TGTGCCAGCAGCGTTTCTGTCGACAATGAGCAGTTCTTC; cdr3_aa: CASSVSVDNEQFF; d_call: .; v_call: TRBV9; j_call: TRBJ2-1; clone_size: few
cdr3_nt: TGTGCCAGCAGTTACGAGGCAGGGGGTCACCCCCATTCCTACGAGCAGTACTTC; cdr3_aa: CASSYEAGGHPHSYEQYF; d_call: TRBD1; v_call: TRBV6-5; j_call: TRBJ2-7; clone_size: few
cdr3_nt: TGTGCCATCACCGGGACACAGAACACTGAAGCTTTCTTT; cdr3_aa: CAITGTQNTEAFF; d_call: .; v_call: TRBV12-3/TRBV12-4; j_call: TRBJ1-1; clone_size: .
cdr3_nt: TGTGCCAGCAGCAACAGGGGCAGACCCTCTGGGGCCAACGTCCTGACTTTC; cdr3_aa: CASSNRGRPSGANVLTF; d_call: TRBD1; v_call: TRBV11-3; j_call: TRBJ2-6; clone_size: .
cdr3_nt: TGTGCCAGCCGAGCGGGGATTTGGGACACTGAAGCTTTCTTT; cdr3_aa: CASRAGIWDTEAFF; d_call: .; v_call: TRBV11-2; j_call: TRBJ1-1; clone_size: few
cdr3_nt: TGTGCCAGCAGCATGGGACAGGGGGTTCCCTACGAGCAGTACTTC; cdr3_aa: CASSMGQGVPYEQYF; d_call: TRBD1; v_call: TRBV27; j_call: TRBJ2-7; clone_size: .
cdr3_nt: TGTGCCACCAGCAGAGATCGATACCCGGGAGCTTCCTACGAGCAGTACTTC; cdr3_aa: CATSRDRYPGASYEQYF; d_call: .; v_call: TRBV15; j_call: TRBJ2-7; clone_size: many
cdr3_nt: TGTGCCAGTAGTTCACAGCGGTACGAGCAGTACTTC; cdr3_aa: CASSSQRYEQYF; d_call: .; v_call: TRBV19; j_call: TRBJ2-7; clone_size: .
cdr3_nt: TGTGCCAGCGGACGGTGGGGTAAGAACACTGAAGCTTTCTTT; cdr3_aa: CASGRWGKNTEAFF; d_call: .; v_call: TRBV6-1; j_call: TRBJ1-1; clone_size: few
cdr3_nt: TGCAGCGTAATCGGTCGCGCCAAAAACATTCAGTACTTC; cdr3_aa: CSVIGRAKNIQYF; d_call: .; v_call: TRBV29-1; j_call: TRBJ2-4; clone_size: .
cdr3_nt: TGCAGTGCTAGTTATCTGGGCTCGAACACTGAAGCTTTCTTT; cdr3_aa: CSASYLGSNTEAFF; d_call: .; v_call: TRBV20-1; j_call: TRBJ1-1; clone_size: .
cdr3_nt: TGTGCCAGCTCGGAGAGACAGGGATGGGGCTACACCTTC; cdr3_aa: CASSERQGWGYTF; d_call: TRBD1; v_call: TRBV18; j_call: TRBJ1-2; clone_size: .
cdr3_nt: TGTGCCAGCAGCCAAGATCTAACGGGAGGGCCGACGGATACGCAGTATTTT; cdr3_aa: CASSQDLTGGPTDTQYF; d_call: TRBD2; v_call: TRBV4-2; j_call: TRBJ2-3; clone_size: .
cdr3_nt: TGTGCCAGCAGCTTAGGGCAGATCCCGAACCAAGAGACCCAGTACTTC; cdr3_aa: CASSLGQIPNQETQYF; d_call: .; v_call: TRBV7-9; j_call: TRBJ2-5; clone_size: few
cdr3_nt: TGTGCCAGCAGTCTCGGACAGCCACTCTCTGGAAACACCATATATTTT; cdr3_aa: CASSLGQPLSGNTIYF; d_call: .; v_call: TRBV6-1; j_call: TRBJ1-3; clone_size: .
cdr3_nt: TGTGCCAGCGGCAGACTGGATTCCTACGAGCAGTACTTC; cdr3_aa: CASGRLDSYEQYF; d_call: .; v_call: TRBV27; j_call: TRBJ2-7; clone_size: few
cdr3_nt: TGCAGCGTTGGGACTAGCGGGACCGGGGAGCTGTTTTTT; cdr3_aa: CSVGTSGTGELFF; d_call: TRBD2; v_call: TRBV29-1; j_call: TRBJ2-2; clone_size: .
cdr3_nt: TGTGCCAGCAGTTACGGCAACCACGATCTCAACTATGGCTACACCTTC; cdr3_aa: CASSYGNHDLNYGYTF; d_call: .; v_call: TRBV6-2/TRBV6-3; j_call: TRBJ1-2; clone_size: .
cdr3_nt: TGTGCCAGCGGGACTTGGACAGGGCTGAACACTGAAGCTTTCTTT; cdr3_aa: CASGTWTGLNTEAFF; d_call: TRBD1; v_call: TRBV12-3/TRBV12-4; j_call: TRBJ1-1; clone_size: .
cdr3_nt: TGTGCCAGCATTATAGAACAGGGGAATGAGCAGTACTTC; cdr3_aa: CASIIEQGNEQYF; d_call: TRBD1; v_call: TRBV2; j_call: TRBJ2-7; clone_size: many
cdr3_nt: TGTGCCAGCAGCTTAACGACTAGTAGCGAGCAGTACTTC; cdr3_aa: CASSLTTSSEQYF; d_call: .; v_call: TRBV7-3; j_call: TRBJ2-7; clone_size: .
cdr3_nt: TGTGCCAGCACCACGGGGAGGGGCGAAGATACGCAGTATTTT; cdr3_aa: CASTTGRGEDTQYF; d_call: TRBD2; v_call: TRBV7-2; j_call: TRBJ2-3; clone_size: .
cdr3_nt: TGTGCCACCAGTGATACAGGGTCGGAGACCCAGTACTTC; cdr3_aa: CATSDTGSETQYF; d_call: .; v_call: TRBV24-1; j_call: TRBJ2-5; clone_size: .
cdr3_nt: TGCGCCAGCAGCTTGAGAGTAGCGGGAGACAGTCCGTTCTTC; cdr3_aa: CASSLRVAGDSPFF; d_call: TRBD2; v_call: TRBV5-1; j_call: TRBJ2-1; clone_size: .
cdr3_nt: TGTGCCAGCAGTTTAGGTGTAAGCGGGAGTCTCGCGGATACGCAGTATTTT; cdr3_aa: CASSLGVSGSLADTQYF; d_call: TRBD2; v_call: TRBV12-3/TRBV12-4; j_call: TRBJ2-3; clone_size: few
cdr3_nt: TGCGCCAGCAGCCGGGGGGACGCCGTCTACAATGAGCAGTTCTTC; cdr3_aa: CASSRGDAVYNEQFF; d_call: TRBD2; v_call: TRBV5-1; j_call: TRBJ2-1; clone_size: .
cdr3_nt: TGTGCCAGCACCAACGGGGGGGGTCGGGCTGAAGCTTTCTTT; cdr3_aa: CASTNGGGRAEAFF; d_call: .; v_call: TRBV6-2/TRBV6-3; j_call: TRBJ1-1; clone_size: few
cdr3_nt: TGCAGTGCTAGTTCCACCAGGGGAAATCAGCCCCAGCATTTT; cdr3_aa: CSASSTRGNQPQHF; d_call: .; v_call: TRBV20-1; j_call: TRBJ1-5; clone_size: .
cdr3_nt: TGCGCCAGCAGCCCCATGCTAGCGGGGTCTTCCCAGCAGTACTTC; cdr3_aa: CASSPMLAGSSQQYF; d_call: TRBD2; v_call: TRBV5-1; j_call: TRBJ2-7; clone_size: .
cdr3_nt: TGCGCCAGCAGCCCAACTACCGGGACAGGAGAAGCTTTCTTT; cdr3_aa: CASSPTTGTGEAFF; d_call: TRBD1; v_call: TRBV5-1; j_call: TRBJ1-1; clone_size: few
cdr3_nt: TGCAGTGCTAGAGAGGTACCTGAAGCTTTCTTT; cdr3_aa: CSAREVPEAFF; d_call: .; v_call: TRBV20-1; j_call: TRBJ1-1; clone_size: .
cdr3_nt: TGTGCCAGCAGCTCGGTCGGCTCGGACCACTACGAGCAGTACTTC; cdr3_aa: CASSSVGSDHYEQYF; d_call: .; v_call: TRBV5-5; j_call: TRBJ2-7; clone_size: .
cdr3_nt: TGCAGTGCTTCCTCCCCGGGACAGGGAGGGCTAAACACTGAAGCTTTCTTT; cdr3_aa: CSASSPGQGGLNTEAFF; d_call: TRBD1; v_call: TRBV20-1; j_call: TRBJ1-1; clone_size: .
cdr3_nt: TGCGCCAGCAGCTGGGATTATCGGTCGAACACCGGGGAGCTGTTTTTT; cdr3_aa: CASSWDYRSNTGELFF; d_call: .; v_call: TRBV5-1; j_call: TRBJ2-2; clone_size: .
cdr3_nt: TGTGCCAGCAGTGATACGGGAGGGCCGGAGACCCAGTACTTC; cdr3_aa: CASSDTGGPETQYF; d_call: TRBD2; v_call: TRBV25-1; j_call: TRBJ2-5; clone_size: few
cdr3_nt: TGTGCCAGCAGCCACCGGGACTTCGGGGAGGAGCAGTACTTC; cdr3_aa: CASSHRDFGEEQYF; d_call: .; v_call: TRBV11-2; j_call: TRBJ2-7; clone_size: .
cdr3_nt: TGTGCCAGCAGAGCAGGGGGCCGTAACCCTCAGCCCCAGCATTTT; cdr3_aa: CASRAGGRNPQPQHF; d_call: TRBD1; v_call: TRBV2; j_call: TRBJ1-5; clone_size: few
cdr3_nt: TGCGCCAGCAGAGAGGGTTCGGGCTATGGCTACACCTTC; cdr3_aa: CASREGSGYGYTF; d_call: .; v_call: TRBV5-1; j_call: TRBJ1-2; clone_size: .
cdr3_nt: TGCGCCAGCAGCTTGCTGGGGGAAGCCTACGAGCAGTACTTC; cdr3_aa: CASSLLGEAYEQYF; d_call: .; v_call: TRBV5-1; j_call: TRBJ2-7; clone_size: many
cdr3_nt: TGTGCCAGCAGCTTCGTCACGGGGCAGGGGAACTCCTACGAGCAGTACTTC; cdr3_aa: CASSFVTGQGNSYEQYF; d_call: .; v_call: TRBV7-9; j_call: TRBJ2-7; clone_size: few